This TCR beta chain was obtained from a study of cytomegalovirus exposure and HLA in healthy donors. PCR involved 60 Vbeta and 13 Jbeta primers. In the authors' methods: Unique TCR beta chains totaled some 80 million in a later count, with roughly 11 million of them shared. Profiling relied on immunoSEQ multiplex PCR, and the TCRdb table lists in-frame clones only, not all of them. The D gene and trimming were derived from the DNA, and the V and J assignments and clone size from that table. The sample shows over 60,000 clones, 75% of them seen only once. Regarding this clone: What it binds is not known.

Overall study results and limits: Most TCR sequences proved rare, with some public TCRs found in many donors. CMV serostatus was the only recorded immune exposure for donors. Some V segments could not be told apart, so they were left out, TRBV6-2 and TRBV6-3 among them.

In germline, CDR1 is SEHNR, CDR2 FQNEAQ (reference sequence). The CDR3 covers 12 residues. V lost 5 bases to trimming and J lost 4 bases, with 8 bases between them. This TCR was recovered from a woman in her twenties or thirties in good health and CMV-seropositive. This sequence joins TRBV7-9 and TRBJ1-1; D ambiguous. The sequenced material came from PBMCs. The CDR3, as DNA: TGTGCCAGCAGCCCTACTGGCACTGAAGCTTTCTTT. This sequence encodes CASSPTGTEAFF.